One and the same sample provided the 22 T cell receptor beta chains below, sequenced in a study of blood T cell repertoires in COVID-19 (dated by TCRdb to 2020 to 2021). Libraries came from the immunoSEQ multiplex PCR assay. TCRdb limited this immuneACCESS table to in-frame rearrangements with V and J called. A share of clones is missing; checked studies link under half to unresolved V genes, and the rest is unexplained. The sample contains approximately 170,000 clones, approximately 85% of them found a single time. About 1.2% of the sample rests with the top ten. Sequenced material: peripheral blood. The source is a man between 60 and 70 years old who had recovered from COVID-19.

The chain combines TRBV4-3 with TRBJ1-2, with D tentatively TRBD1 (6 bases). This CDR3 has 15 amino acids. Germline V CDR1 and CDR2: LGHNA, YSLEER. Trimming shortened V by 0 bases and J by 4 bases, and 12 bases separated the two germline ends. Here the CDR3 DNA reads TGCGCCAGCAGCCAAGATTGGGGGGGCGCCTATGGCTACACCTTC. As protein: CASSQDWGGAYGYTF.

This sequence joins TRBV30 and TRBJ1-2; TRBD1 aligns across 7 bases. Trimming cost V 1 base and J 4 bases; bases outside gene matches: 3. The CDR3 totals 13 residues. Germline CDR1 reads GTSNPN; CDR2 reads SVGIG (reference sequence). CDR3 bases: TGTGCCTGGAGTGAGACAGGGATCTATGGCTACACCTTC. Protein sequence: CAWSETGIYGYTF.

V usage is TRBV10-3 and J usage is TRBJ1-4; TRBD1 agrees at 10 bases. The CDR3 covers 17 residues. Germline-derived CDR1 and CDR2 are ENHRY and SYGVKD. V shed 3 bases and J 2 bases; nucleotides not matched to a gene: 6. The CDR3 here is CAISDAPGQGTNEKLFF. DNA of the CDR3: TGTGCCATCAGTGACGCTCCGGGACAGGGGACTAATGAAAAACTGTTTTTT.

This chain links TRBV25-1 with TRBJ2-7; no clear D gene. The germline V gene has CDR1 MGHDK and CDR2 SYGVNS. The V end was cut by 6 bases, the J end by 3 bases, with 9 bases between. The CDR3 runs 12 residues. CDR3 nucleotide sequence: TGTGCCAGCAGGGGTGACAACTACGAGCAGTACTTC. The encoded protein is CASRGDNYEQYF.

V and J are TRBV5-4 and TRBJ1-6; tentative D call: TRBD1 (5 bases). Germline CDR1 SGHNT, CDR2 YYREEE (reference sequence). Trimming removed 5 bases from V and 6 bases from J, with 12 bases in between. This CDR3 is built from 14 residues. Written as DNA, the CDR3 is TGTGCCAGCAGACCAGACAGAATTAATTCACCCCTCCACTTT. Translated, it gives CASRPDRINSPLHF.

The CDR3 DNA is TGTGCCAGCAGCCAAGATCGTACGACAGGGAGGTCCAATGAGCAGTTCTTC. It encodes CASSQDRTTGRSNEQFF. The chain links TRBV4-2 to TRBJ2-1; D might be TRBD1 (7 bases). The germline V and J ends were trimmed by 0 bases and 6 bases, with 18 bases remaining between them. The V gene's germline CDR1 is LGHNA and CDR2 YNFKEQ. The CDR3 has 17 amino acids.

The rearrangement uses TRBV18 and TRBJ1-1; TRBD1 matches at 7 bases. This CDR3 is 14 amino acids long. Germline CDR1 and CDR2: KGHSH and LQKENI. The junction had 7 bases not matched to a gene; V was cut back by 5 bases and J by 4 bases. CDR3 coding DNA: TGTGCCAGCTCAGGTACAGGGGCAGGCACTGAAGCTTTCTTT. It yields the protein CASSGTGAGTEAFF. Using reference TRBV18 and TRBJ1-1 for the parts outside the CDR3, the full variable domain is NAGVMQNPRHLVRRRGQEARLRCSPMKGHSHVYWYRQLPEEGLKFMVYLQKENIIDESGMPKERFSAEFPKEGPSILRIQQVVRGDSAAYFCASSGTGAGTEAFFGQGTRLTVV.

The chain joins TRBV29-1 to TRBJ1-2, with a weak D call TRBD1 (6 bases). The CDR3 runs to 14 residues. Germline V lookup: CDR1 SQVTM, CDR2 ANQGSEA. Trimming took off 4 bases at V and 1 base at J, with 13 bases between the two ends. This CDR3 reads CSVGRTANNYGYTF. The DNA of the CDR3 is TGCAGCGTTGGCCGGACAGCTAATAACTATGGCTACACCTTC.

V is TRBV27 and J is TRBJ2-1; the match to TRBD2 covers 8 bases. This CDR3 is built from 13 residues. V was clipped by 8 bases and J by 6 bases; unmatched bases: 6. Germline V gene lookup returns CDR1 MNHEY and CDR2 SMNVEV (reference sequence). The CDR3 sequence is CASGVAGRNEQFF. The CDR3 DNA reads TGTGCCAGCGGGGTAGCGGGGCGCAATGAGCAGTTCTTC.

The J gene is TRBJ2-1, the V gene TRBV15; 7 bases are shared with TRBD2. There are 14 residues in the CDR3. V was clipped by 5 bases and J by 2 bases; unmatched bases: 3. CDR1 and CDR2 (germline): LNHNV, YYDKDF (reference sequence). The CDR3 nucleotides read TGTGCCACCAGCGCGCGGGGGACCTACAATGAGCAGTTCTTC. It translates to CATSARGTYNEQFF.

The chain is built from TRBV14 and TRBJ1-2; D perhaps matches TRBD1 (5 bases). Trimming cost V 1 base and J 3 bases, with 9 bases left between them. The germline gives CDR1 SGHDN, CDR2 FVKESK. This CDR3 spans 14 amino acids. The CDR3 sequence is CASSQGTMHYGYTF. CDR3 coding DNA: TGTGCCAGCAGCCAAGGGACAATGCACTATGGCTACACCTTC.

The rearrangement joins TRBV10-3 to TRBJ2-2; 10 bases line up with TRBD1. Germline V gene data show CDR1 as ENHRY and CDR2 as SYGVKD. V trimming: 10 bases; J trimming: 7 bases; junction bases outside the gene matches: 12. CDR3 size: 15 residues. CDR3 in DNA: TGTGCCACCTCCCCGACAGGGGGCATCATCGGGGAGCTGTTTTTT. Protein product: CATSPTGGIIGELFF.

This sequence joins TRBV6-4 and TRBJ2-3, with D possibly TRBD2 on 6 matching bases. CDR1 is MRHNA, CDR2 SNTAGT, per germline. V was cut by 2 bases and J by 14 bases, with 14 bases left in between. The CDR3 has 12 amino acids. CDR3 sequence: CASSDRRGVRYF. For the CDR3, the DNA is TGTGCCAGCAGTGACAGGCGGGGAGTACGGTATTTT.

The J gene is TRBJ1-1, the V gene TRBV7-8; 7 bases fit TRBD1. The CDR3 spans 15 residues. V trimming: 1 base; J trimming: 2 bases; junction bases outside the gene matches: 4. Germline CDR1 is SGHVS and CDR2 is FQNEAQ. The CDR3 is CASSLDQGGNTEAFF. CDR3 sequence (DNA): TGTGCCAGCAGCTTAGATCAGGGGGGAAACACTGAAGCTTTCTTT.

This sequence joins TRBV24-1 and TRBJ2-3, with 10 bases matching TRBD1. Per the germline V gene, CDR1 is KGHDR and CDR2 is SFDVKD. Trimming took 2 bases from V and 1 from J; bases not matched to a gene: 2. The CDR3 is 16 amino acids. CDR3 DNA: TGTGCCACCAGTGATTGGGGGACAGGGGGCACAGATACGCAGTATTTT. This encodes CATSDWGTGGTDTQYF.

The chain links TRBV27 to TRBJ2-7; 7 bases are a match to TRBD2. Trimming took 3 bases from V and 2 from J; bases not matched to a gene: 1. Germline V CDR1 and CDR2: MNHEY, SMNVEV (reference sequence). CDR3 length equals 13 residues. The CDR3 region has the DNA TGTGCCAGCAGTTTTGGGAGGGCCTACGAGCAGTACTTC. It specifies CASSFGRAYEQYF.

V is TRBV10-3 and J is TRBJ2-1; D ambiguous. Germline-derived CDR1 and CDR2 are ENHRY and SYGVKD. Trimming took off 6 bases at V and 5 bases at J, with 14 bases between the two ends. The CDR3 loop spans 14 amino acids. The DNA for the CDR3 is TGTGCCATCAGCCCTGTTCAGGCGAACAATGAGCAGTTCTTC. It yields the protein CAISPVQANNEQFF.

The V and J genes are TRBV6-5 and TRBJ2-5; no definite D call. V lost 6 bases, J lost 3 bases, and 5 bases lay in between. This CDR3 has 11 residues. Per germline, CDR1 MNHEY and CDR2 SVGAGI. DNA for the CDR3: TGTGCCAGCAGGATAGAAGAGACCCAGTACTTC. Translated, it gives CASRIEETQYF.

The rearrangement uses TRBV29-1 and TRBJ1-1; D gene uncertain. The CDR3 has 14 residues. Trimming left V 0 bases short and J 5 bases short, with 13 bases between. CDR1 SQVTM and CDR2 ANQGSEA come from the germline V gene. The CDR3 reads CSVEEAPFGTEAFF. CDR3 bases: TGCAGCGTTGAAGAGGCTCCATTCGGGACTGAAGCTTTCTTT.

The V call is TRBV30, the J call TRBJ2-7; D uncertain. Germline values: CDR1 GTSNPN, CDR2 SVGIG (reference sequence). Trimming stripped 2 bases from V and 2 bases from J, with 13 bases between. This CDR3 contains 14 residues. Here the CDR3 reads CAWSPPVATYEQYF. The CDR3 DNA follows: TGTGCCTGGAGTCCCCCTGTAGCTACCTACGAGCAGTACTTC.

This clone was detected only once. DNA of the CDR3: TGCGCCAGCAGCTTGGCAGGGCAGGAACACGAGCAGTACTTC. Translating gives CASSLAGQEHEQYF. The chain recombines TRBV5-1 with TRBJ2-7, with D possibly TRBD1 on 5 matching bases. CDR3 length: 14 residues. Germline V gene lookup returns CDR1 SGHRS and CDR2 YFSETQ. Trimming took 0 bases from V and 5 from J, leaving 12 bases between them.

V is TRBV5-1 and J is TRBJ1-1; TRBD1 might be the D (5 bases). CDR1 is SGHRS, CDR2 YFSETQ, per germline. Trimming shortened V by 3 bases and J by 4 bases, and 19 bases separated the two germline ends. This CDR3 is 16 amino acids long. CDR3 sequence: CASSWGAGRVGTEAFF. In nucleotides, the CDR3 is TGCGCCAGCAGCTGGGGCGCAGGGAGGGTGGGCACTGAAGCTTTCTTT.